This TCR beta chain originates from a study of beta chain features in type 1 diabetes. Whole-study findings and limits: Small HLA sub-analyses could not settle whether HLA shapes TCRB rearrangement. Naive, central memory and regulatory TCRB repertoires appeared more similar among patients than healthy donors. Patients with type 1 diabetes carried fewer insertions and had more deletions at their VDJ junctions.

This CDR3 is built from 16 residues. The germline CDR1 and CDR2 sequences are GTSNPN and SVGIG (reference sequence). The V and J ends lost 0 bases and 0 bases respectively, with 12 bases between them. With regard to this clone: What it recognizes is unknown.

Since all of the isolated RNA was reverse transcribed, expressed TCRB transcripts were what got sequenced. Some clones are missing from TCRdb's copy, which holds only in-frame ones; the method was immunoSEQ multiplex PCR. The repertoire holds about 360,000 clones, with 10% to 15% as singletons. Stem cell-like memory, regulatory, central memory and naive CD4+ cells were sorted via CD45RO/CCR7/CD25/CD127/CD95/CD27. The clonotype comes from a young man in good health. This chain joins TRBV30 and TRBJ1-3; D unclear. Sequenced sample: naive CD4+ T cells from blood. CDR3 sequence (DNA): TGTGCCTGGAGTGTATCATTACACCACTCTGGAAACACCATATATTTT. This translates into CAWSVSLHHSGNTIYF. The full variable domain, in which reference TRBV30 and TRBJ1-3 provide the parts outside the CDR3, is SQTIHQWPATLVQPVGSPLSLECTVEGTSNPNLYWYRQAAGRGLQLLFYSVGIGQISSEVPQNLSASRPQDRQFILSSKKLLLSDSGFYLCAWSVSLHHSGNTIYFGEGSWLTVV.